These 30 T cell receptor beta chains share one sample of origin, sequenced in a study of T-cell reconstitution after alpha-beta-depleted transplantation in children. Unique molecular identifiers were used to barcode this TCRbeta library. TCRdb re-called the PCR reads with MiXCR, one entry per CDR3 protein. The top ten hold about 2% of the sample, which has some 600,000 distinct CDR3 sequences, 10% to 15% seen once. The input for sequencing was PBMCs, mostly from graft donor cells, taken 360 days after TCRalphabeta/CD19-depleted stem cell transplant. Receptors were obtained from a male patient younger than 18 who had a stem cell transplant for acute myeloid leukemia, so the T cells may come from the graft donor.

This clonotype showed up many times. J is TRBJ2-4 and V is TRBV7-9, with D maybe TRBD2 (6 bases). CDR3 length equals 14 residues. Germline lookup yields CDR1 SEHNR and CDR2 FQNEAQ (reference sequence). The germline V and J ends were trimmed by 2 bases and 7 bases, with 12 bases remaining between them. In DNA form, the CDR3 reads TGTGCCAGCAGCTTAAGGGACTTAGGCAACATTCAGTACTTC. Its protein product is CASSLRDLGNIQYF.

V and J are TRBV4-3 and TRBJ2-7; 9 bases agree with TRBD2. The germline V gene encodes CDR1 LGHNA and CDR2 YSLEER. The CDR3 runs 15 residues. With V trimmed by 0 bases and J by 4 bases, 4 bases remained unmatched. CDR3 in DNA: TGCGCCAGCAGCCAAGATTGGGCGGGAGGGTACGAGCAGTACTTC. It specifies CASSQDWAGGYEQYF.

The rearrangement links TRBV28 to TRBJ2-1; TRBD2 might be the D (5 bases). CDR1 and CDR2 from the germline V gene are MDHEN and SYDVKM. The length of the CDR3 is 17 residues. V shed 5 bases and J shed 6 bases, with 23 bases lying between them. CDR3 amino acids: CASSPLRASFIGNEQFF. In nucleotides, the CDR3 is TGTGCCAGCAGTCCCCTGAGGGCTAGCTTTATAGGCAATGAGCAGTTCTTC. The full variable domain, rest sourced from reference TRBV28 and TRBJ2-1, is DVKVTQSSRYLVKRTGEKVFLECVQDMDHENMFWYRQDPGLGLRLIYFSYDVKMKEKGDIPEGYSVSREKKERFSLILESASTNQTSMYLCASSPLRASFIGNEQFFGPGTRLTVL.

This clonotype has only a few counts. This chain joins TRBV29-1 and TRBJ2-3; 7 bases are a match to TRBD1. V was pared by 3 bases and J by 2 bases, with 8 bases of the junction left unmatched. In germline, CDR1 is SQVTM, CDR2 ANQGSEA. This CDR3 has 15 amino acids. In DNA, the CDR3 is TGCAGCGTTGAGAGCAAACAGGGGTTCACAGATACGCAGTATTTT. Residues: CSVESKQGFTDTQYF.

The chain is built from TRBV29-1 and TRBJ2-7; 11 bases line up with TRBD2. J was trimmed by 5 bases and V by 4 bases; bases with no gene match: 7. CDR3 length: 14 amino acids. CDR1 and CDR2 from the germline V gene are SQVTM and ANQGSEA. This chain's CDR3 is CSVGLAGKVNEQYF. The CDR3 coding sequence is TGCAGCGTTGGACTAGCGGGAAAAGTTAACGAGCAGTACTTC.

The chain links TRBV12-3 or TRBV12-4 to TRBJ2-7, with 9 bases aligning to TRBD1. The J segment lost 5 bases and the V segment lost 2 bases, leaving 7 bases of the junction unmatched. The CDR3 contains 15 residues. The CDR3: CASSLNTGGPHEQYF. In DNA, the CDR3 is TGTGCCAGCAGTTTAAATACAGGGGGCCCCCACGAGCAGTACTTC.

The chain recombines TRBV4-3 with TRBJ2-7; TRBD1 matches 9 bases. In germline, CDR1 is LGHNA, CDR2 YSLEER. J lost 3 bases, V lost 3 bases, and 6 bases had no gene match. The length of the CDR3 is 15 residues. The CDR3 here is CASSQRTGEFYEQYF. DNA of the CDR3: TGCGCCAGCAGCCAGCGGACAGGGGAATTCTACGAGCAGTACTTC.

J is TRBJ2-2 and V is TRBV11-3; no reliable D call. Per the germline V gene, CDR1 is SGHNT and CDR2 is YENEEA. The CDR3 runs 15 residues. Trimming pared 0 bases from V and 5 bases from J, leaving 10 bases between. The CDR3 DNA reads TGTGCCAGCAGCTTAGAGGGCAGTGGAACCGGGGAGCTGTTTTTT. Protein product: CASSLEGSGTGELFF. The full variable domain, rest sourced from reference TRBV11-3 and TRBJ2-2, is EAGVVQSPRYKIIEKKQPVAFWCNPISGHNTLYWYLQNLGQGPELLIRYENEEAVDDSQLPKDRFSAERLKGVDSTLKIQPAELGDSAVYLCASSLEGSGTGELFFGEGSRLTVL.

The rearrangement uses TRBV20-1 and TRBJ2-3; 7 bases agree with TRBD1. CDR1 and CDR2 (germline): DFQATT, SNEGSKA (reference sequence). The CDR3 totals 16 residues. V was pared by 5 bases and J by 2 bases, with 13 bases of the junction left unmatched. CDR3 in DNA: TGCAGTGCTGTACTCCCCACAGGGGCGCCCACAGATACGCAGTATTTT. Translation gives CSAVLPTGAPTDTQYF.

This chain links TRBV9 with TRBJ2-7; no clear D. Germline V lookup: CDR1 SGDLS, CDR2 YYNGEE. The CDR3 totals 15 residues. Between the trimmed V and J ends, which lost 0 bases and 1 base, there was a span of 11 bases. CDR3 loop: CASSVAGQASYEQYF. The CDR3 DNA reads TGTGCCAGCAGCGTAGCTGGGCAGGCTTCCTACGAGCAGTACTTC.

The CDR3 DNA reads as TGTGCCAGCAGCGTAGAGGGGGCAACCAGTTACCAAGAGACCCAGTACTTC. Translated, it gives CASSVEGATSYQETQYF. This sequence joins TRBV9 and TRBJ2-5; 7 bases align to TRBD1. After removal of 0 bases from V and 0 bases from J, the junction contained 8 bases not matched to a gene. CDR1 and CDR2 (germline): SGDLS, YYNGEE. The CDR3 sequence is 17 residues long.

The chain uses TRBV18 and TRBJ1-1; 7 bases are shared with TRBD1. This CDR3 contains 15 residues. The ends lost 5 bases at V and 7 bases at J; junction bases unmatched: 13. Germline V gene lookup returns CDR1 KGHSH and CDR2 LQKENI. CDR3 protein: CASSERQGPRGEAFF. As DNA, the CDR3 is TGTGCCAGCTCAGAGCGACAGGGACCAAGGGGTGAAGCTTTCTTT.

This clonotype occurred many times. V gene TRBV28 combines with J gene TRBJ2-7; 11 bases are shared with TRBD2. V lost 7 bases, J lost 5 bases, and 10 bases stayed unmatched. This CDR3 has 15 residues. CDR1 and CDR2 (germline): MDHEN, SYDVKM. The CDR3 DNA sequence: TGTGCCAGCACCCAACTAGCGGGAGTGGTAAACGAGCAGTACTTC. This gives the protein CASTQLAGVVNEQYF.

This chain joins TRBV10-2 and TRBJ2-1, with 7 bases matching TRBD1. V shed 6 bases, J shed 4 bases, and the junction held 12 bases outside the gene matches. The CDR3 is 16 residues long. Germline V CDR1 and CDR2: WSHSY, SAAADI. CDR3 nucleotides: TGCGCCAGCAGAAGGATCAGGGACAGCCTTTACAATGAGCAGTTCTTC. It specifies CASRRIRDSLYNEQFF.

This clonotype came up many times. V usage is TRBV20-1 and J usage is TRBJ2-5; 10 bases fit TRBD1. Germline V lookup: CDR1 DFQATT, CDR2 SNEGSKA (reference sequence). The CDR3 covers 13 residues. The trim removed 3 bases at V and 5 bases at J, leaving 3 bases unmatched. This CDR3 is CSARRTGGETQYF. In DNA form, the CDR3 reads TGCAGTGCTAGGCGGACAGGGGGGGAGACCCAGTACTTC.

This clonotype showed up just a few times. The gene calls are TRBV14 and TRBJ2-7, with TRBD1 as a possible D gene (5 bases). This CDR3 has 12 amino acids. Trimming took off 3 bases at V and 7 bases at J, with 10 bases between the two ends. Germline V lookup: CDR1 SGHDN, CDR2 FVKESK. The CDR3 nucleotides read TGTGCCAGCAGCCAGACAGTTCAGGAGCAGTACTTC. This gives the protein CASSQTVQEQYF.

There are many counts of this clonotype. This rearrangement joins TRBV9 to TRBJ2-2, with 7 bases lining up with TRBD2. The V gene's germline CDR1 is SGDLS and CDR2 YYNGEE. CDR3 length: 16 amino acids. V lost 4 bases and J lost 0; bases outside the gene matches: 6. The CDR3 region has the DNA TGTGCCAGCAGCCCCCGTAGCGGGTCGAACACCGGGGAGCTGTTTTTT. Translating it yields CASSPRSGSNTGELFF.

The chain couples TRBV7-9 to TRBJ2-3, with 7 nucleotides matching TRBD1. Germline CDR1 reads SEHNR; CDR2 reads FQNEAQ (reference sequence). The trim removed 5 bases at V and 5 bases at J, leaving 13 bases unmatched. This CDR3 has 16 amino acids. The CDR3, as DNA: TGTGCCAGCAGCCCGGGACAGCAAATTCGCCTAGATACGCAGTATTTT. It is translated as CASSPGQQIRLDTQYF.

V is TRBV10-3 and J is TRBJ2-1; 10 bases agree with TRBD2. The V gene end was trimmed by 3 bases and the J gene end by 4 bases; junction bases not matched to a gene: 6. The CDR3 extends over 16 amino acids. From germline, CDR1 is ENHRY and CDR2 SYGVKD. CDR3 DNA sequence: TGTGCCATCAGTGAAATTACTAGCGGGAATTACAATGAGCAGTTCTTC. The encoded protein is CAISEITSGNYNEQFF.

There are a few counts of this clonotype. The genes are TRBV29-1 and TRBJ2-3; unclear D gene. The germline V gene encodes CDR1 SQVTM and CDR2 ANQGSEA. This CDR3 is 17 amino acids long. Trimming cost V 3 bases and J 6 bases, with 25 bases left between them. The CDR3 nucleotides read TGCAGCGTTGATGGCTTGCGCCACGCCTTTCTAGATGATACGCAGTATTTT. This translates into CSVDGLRHAFLDDTQYF.

This clonotype was detected many times. The gene calls are TRBV12-3 or TRBV12-4 and TRBJ2-5, with 7 bases that match TRBD1. The V and J ends lost 5 bases and 13 bases, in that order; junction bases with no gene match: 13. The CDR3 spans 13 residues. CDR3 sequence reads: CASSPYLGDRRYF. CDR3 sequence (DNA): TGTGCCAGCAGTCCCTACCTAGGGGACAGAAGGTACTTC.

This clonotype occurred a few times. J is TRBJ2-7 and V is TRBV28; 8 nucleotides agree with TRBD1. The trim removed 5 bases at V and 5 bases at J, leaving 11 bases unmatched. This CDR3 comprises 15 residues. CDR1 MDHEN and CDR2 SYDVKM come from the germline V gene. CDR3 in DNA: TGTGCCAGCAGTACACCGTGGACAGGGCGCGACGAGCAGTACTTC. The encoded protein is CASSTPWTGRDEQYF.

This clonotype was observed a handful of times. V is TRBV20-1 and J is TRBJ2-7; a weak D match, TRBD2 (5 bases). CDR3 length: 15 amino acids. V was shortened by 5 bases and J by 2 bases, with 19 bases between the two germline ends. Germline lookup yields CDR1 DFQATT and CDR2 SNEGSKA (reference sequence). The CDR3 loop reads CSAPPARPEAYEQYF. CDR3 DNA sequence: TGCAGTGCTCCTCCCGCCCGACCGGAGGCCTACGAGCAGTACTTC.

This clonotype turned up a few times. This CDR3 is CASSQDPPTSGREDEQYF. In nucleotides, the CDR3 is TGCGCCAGCAGCCAAGACCCCCCGACTAGCGGGAGGGAAGACGAGCAGTACTTC. The chain is built from TRBV4-3 and TRBJ2-7, with 14 nucleotides matching TRBD2. The germline gives CDR1 LGHNA, CDR2 YSLEER. The CDR3 runs 18 residues. The V segment lost 0 bases and the J segment 5 bases; nucleotides outside the gene matches: 9.

The table lists this clonotype with a few counts. The V call is TRBV20-1, the J call TRBJ2-1; no definite D call. Germline-derived CDR1 and CDR2 are DFQATT and SNEGSKA (reference sequence). The CDR3 length is 12 residues. Trimming took 4 bases from V and 14 from J, leaving 18 bases between them. DNA of the CDR3: TGCAGTGCTATCCCCCTCCAGGATAGGAAGTTCTTC. It codes for CSAIPLQDRKFF.

The CDR3 protein is CASRGGKRRTDTQYF. The CDR3 coding sequence is TGTGCCAGCCGAGGGGGCAAGCGGCGCACAGATACGCAGTATTTT. V is TRBV12-3 or TRBV12-4 and J is TRBJ2-3; 7 nucleotides align to TRBD1. The length of the CDR3 is 15 residues. V gave up 8 bases and J gave up 1 base; unmatched junction bases: 9.

The genes are TRBV20-1 and TRBJ2-1; 9 nucleotides match TRBD2. V dropped 7 bases and J dropped 4; count of bases not matched to a gene: 17. This CDR3 spans 17 amino acids. Germline CDR1 DFQATT, CDR2 SNEGSKA (reference sequence). CDR3 amino acids: CSVPVRVGTSSYNEQFF. CDR3 bases: TGCAGTGTCCCCGTTCGGGTAGGGACTAGCAGTTACAATGAGCAGTTCTTC.

The chain is built from TRBV29-1 and TRBJ2-7; D possibly uses TRBD1 or TRBD2 (6 bases each). This CDR3 comprises 14 residues. V lost 7 bases and J lost 0, with 16 bases in between. Germline CDR1 and CDR2: SQVTM and ANQGSEA. The CDR3 nucleotides are TGCAGCGGCCTCGGCGAGGGGGGCTCCTACGAGCAGTACTTC. Translating gives CSGLGEGGSYEQYF.

This clonotype was observed a few times. This rearrangement joins TRBV19 to TRBJ2-7; a weak D match, TRBD1 (6 bases). The CDR3 runs 13 residues. CDR1 is LNHDA, CDR2 SQIVND, per germline (reference sequence). V lost 5 bases, J lost 3 bases, and 11 bases lay in between. The CDR3 sequence is CASSSGTFYEQYF. The CDR3 DNA follows: TGTGCCAGTAGTTCAGGGACATTCTACGAGCAGTACTTC.

The V and J genes are TRBV20-1 and TRBJ1-2; 9 bases map to TRBD1. J lost 4 bases, V lost 2 bases, and 5 bases had no gene match. There are 14 residues in the CDR3. Germline loops: CDR1 DFQATT, CDR2 SNEGSKA (reference sequence). This chain's CDR3 is CSARPGQGSYGYTF. The CDR3 DNA follows: TGCAGTGCTAGACCCGGACAGGGGAGCTATGGCTACACCTTC.